This paragraph reports one TCR beta chain. Its antigen remains unknown. The data derive from a study of cytomegalovirus exposure and HLA in healthy donors. Study outcomes and limitations: Later, an analysis found that TCR clusters from the first cohort tended to co-occur in the roughly 120 validation repertoires. The authors enumerated 180 or so TCR beta chains as linked to cytomegalovirus.

The donors were part of the validation cohort of around 110 subjects. That cohort was separate from the first cohort, which comprised some 670 subjects. Assay used: immunoSEQ multiplex PCR; TCRdb lists only in-frame clones, some missing. In the table there are 60,000 to 65,000 clones, 85% to 95% of which are singletons. This CDR3 region has 17 residues. J was trimmed by 5 bases and V by 5 bases; bases with no gene match: 9. Germline assignment: CDR1 SGHAT and CDR2 FQNNGV. V and J are TRBV11-2 and TRBJ2-1, with 13 nucleotides matching TRBD2. Sequencing was performed on PBMCs. The TCR was taken from a young woman in good health and CMV-seropositive. The CDR3 bases are TGTGCCAGCAGCCCCATTACCGGGACTAGCGGGAACAATGAGCAGTTCTTC. Its translation is CASSPITGTSGNNEQFF.